Sequencing of this T cell receptor beta chain was carried out in a study of shared clonotypes between healthy human individuals. Looking at the study overall: The study enrolled a couple of women and a few men aged 18 to 49.

CDR3 length equals 14 residues. Per germline, CDR1 SGHTA and CDR2 FQGTGA. V lost 7 bases and J 3 bases, leaving 14 bases between the germline ends. Investigators spread the genomic DNA of each subset evenly over several immunoSEQ plates. Measured with immunoSEQ multiplex PCR; TCRdb has only the in-frame clones, and not every one. The data show some 500,000 clones, 77% seen once. The receptor was isolated from a woman in her forties in good health. Some clones in this sample may be carry-over from other donors' samples. The V and J genes are TRBV7-3 and TRBJ2-3, with D perhaps TRBD2 (6 bases). The specimen sequenced was PBMCs. The CDR3, as DNA: TGTGCCAGCAACCTAGGCGGGGTAACAGATACGCAGTATTTT. This translates into CASNLGGVTDTQYF.